This record concerns one T cell receptor (beta chain) sequence. Trimming at V came to 1 base and at J to 6 bases, leaving 8 bases not matched to a gene. The CDR3 consists of 16 residues. Per the germline V gene, CDR1 is GTSNPN and CDR2 is SVGIG (reference sequence). Repertoires were generated with immunoSEQ multiplex PCR, while TCRdb's copy carries only in-frame clones and drops some. Here the sample spans tens of thousands of clones, approximately 90% being singletons. This sample is drawn from a study of blood T cell repertoires in COVID-19. Whole-study context: Spain, Italy and the United States supplied samples that represented acute and convalescent COVID-19. The cDNA or gDNA used as material had been derived from T cells, B-cell-depleted T cells, or PBMCs.

The sample was peripheral blood. The receptor's source is a man younger than 40 with acute or convalescent COVID-19. This sequence joins TRBV30 and TRBJ2-3, with 12 positions matching TRBD2. Here the CDR3 reads CAWSATLAGGGDTQYF. The DNA for the CDR3 is TGTGCCTGGAGTGCCACCCTAGCGGGAGGGGGGGATACGCAGTATTTT.